This T cell receptor (beta chain) was observed in a study of graft-versus-host responses after intestinal transplantation. Study summary: Transplants given to recipients were multivisceral, liver-intestinal, or isolated intestinal. Anti-thymocyte globulin served as induction for all recipients, who then took tacrolimus and steroids for about three years. Study-wide points: Subjects displaying graft-donor T cell macrochimerism possessed elevated graft-versus-host to host-versus-graft clonal ratios inside allografts. GvH clones were identified in recipient marrow, with some first appearing in ileum or blood.

The V end lost 2 bases, the J end lost 0 bases, and 8 bases lay between the germline ends. The CDR3 sequence is 15 residues long. CDR1 is LNHDA and CDR2 is SQIVND in the germline V gene (reference sequence). Sequencing used immunoSEQ multiplex PCR; TCRdb keeps in-frame clones, though not all of them. The sample lists about 99,000 clones, just under 95% occurring once. Of note for this clone: Its antigen is as yet unknown.

This TCR was sampled from a human donor who was the organ donor for an intestinal transplant. The chain has TRBV19 and TRBJ1-3, with D hard to call. The source material was unstimulated CD8+ T cells sorted from spleen or lymph node cells, sampled before transplant. CDR3 sequence: CASSINSISGNTIYF. The CDR3 bases are TGTGCCAGTAGTATAAATTCCATCTCTGGAAACACCATATATTTT.